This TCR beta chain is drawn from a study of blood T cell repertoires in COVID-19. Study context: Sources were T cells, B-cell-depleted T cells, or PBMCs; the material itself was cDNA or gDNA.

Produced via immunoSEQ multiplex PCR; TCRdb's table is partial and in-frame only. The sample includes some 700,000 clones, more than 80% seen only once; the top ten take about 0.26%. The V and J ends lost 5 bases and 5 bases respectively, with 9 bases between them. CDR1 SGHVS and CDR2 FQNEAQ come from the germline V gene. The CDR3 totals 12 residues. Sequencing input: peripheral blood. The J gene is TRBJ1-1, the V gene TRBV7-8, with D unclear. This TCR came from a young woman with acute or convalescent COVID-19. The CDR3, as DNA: TGTGCCAGCAGCCGCCTCGGTACTGAAGCTTTCTTT. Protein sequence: CASSRLGTEAFF.